Listed below are T cell receptor beta chains from one sample, sequenced in a study of blood T cell repertoires in COVID-19. Sequencing used immunoSEQ multiplex PCR; TCRdb keeps in-frame clones, though not all of them. The sample carries about 240,000 clones, about 87% recorded once. The sample consisted of peripheral blood. These receptors all come from a woman aged 70 to 79 with active or convalescent COVID-19. CDR3s include the opening cysteine and the closing phenylalanine or tryptophan. A D gene is named only where the DNA matches it firmly. A row's size may be missing; if present it is once, few, many or a size class.

cdr3_nt: TGTGCCATCAGTTCTCGGGCAGGGGCCTCTGGAAACACCATATATTTT; cdr3_aa: CAISSRAGASGNTIYF; j_call: TRBJ1-3; d_call: .; clone_size: .; v_call: TRBV10-3
cdr3_nt: TGTGCCAGCCAGTCGGCGGTACTCCAAGAGACCCAGTACTTC; cdr3_aa: CASQSAVLQETQYF; j_call: TRBJ2-5; d_call: .; clone_size: once; v_call: TRBV27
cdr3_nt: TGTGCCAGCGAGCGGCGGGGGAAAACCGGAAACACCATATATTTT; cdr3_aa: CASERRGKTGNTIYF; j_call: TRBJ1-3; d_call: .; clone_size: .; v_call: TRBV6-5
cdr3_nt: TGTGCCAGCTCACCACCGACAGGGTTGTATGGCTACACCTTC; cdr3_aa: CASSPPTGLYGYTF; j_call: TRBJ1-2; d_call: TRBD1; clone_size: .; v_call: TRBV18
cdr3_nt: TGTGCCAGCTCACTGGGACAGGCGGTCTTGTCCCAGCATTTT; cdr3_aa: CASSLGQAVLSQHF; j_call: TRBJ1-5; d_call: TRBD1; clone_size: .; v_call: TRBV18
cdr3_nt: TGTGCCAGCAGTGCCCCAGGCATGAACACTGAAGCTTTCTTT; cdr3_aa: CASSAPGMNTEAFF; j_call: TRBJ1-1; d_call: .; clone_size: .; v_call: TRBV2
cdr3_nt: TGCGCCAGCAGCACCCGACAGATCCCAAGGTCACCCCTCCACTTT; cdr3_aa: CASSTRQIPRSPLHF; j_call: TRBJ1-6; d_call: .; clone_size: .; v_call: TRBV5-1
cdr3_nt: TGTGCCAGCAGTTACTCGGGACAGGGGGGTGAGCAGTTCTTC; cdr3_aa: CASSYSGQGGEQFF; j_call: TRBJ2-1; d_call: TRBD1; clone_size: .; v_call: TRBV6-2/TRBV6-3
cdr3_nt: TGTGCCAGTAGACAGGACGTGGGCTATGGCTACACCTTC; cdr3_aa: CASRQDVGYGYTF; j_call: TRBJ1-2; d_call: .; clone_size: .; v_call: TRBV19
cdr3_nt: TGCGCCAGCTCTTCTAGCGCCCGCACAGATACGCAGTATTTT; cdr3_aa: CASSSSARTDTQYF; j_call: TRBJ2-3; d_call: .; clone_size: .; v_call: TRBV5-1
cdr3_nt: TGTGCCAGCTCCCGGACAGGGGGCACAGATACGCAGTATTTT; cdr3_aa: CASSRTGGTDTQYF; j_call: TRBJ2-3; d_call: TRBD1; clone_size: .; v_call: TRBV18
cdr3_nt: TGTGCCAGCTCAAGCGGGGAATCTGACGAGCAGTACTTC; cdr3_aa: CASSSGESDEQYF; j_call: TRBJ2-7; d_call: TRBD2; clone_size: .; v_call: TRBV18
cdr3_nt: TGTGCCAGCAGCACTAGACAGGGGGCCCTAGATGGCTACACCTTC; cdr3_aa: CASSTRQGALDGYTF; j_call: TRBJ1-2; d_call: TRBD1; clone_size: .; v_call: TRBV7-2
cdr3_nt: TGTGCCAGTAGTATAGCGGCAGGTGAGAGCAATCAGCCCCAGCATTTT; cdr3_aa: CASSIAAGESNQPQHF; j_call: TRBJ1-5; d_call: .; clone_size: .; v_call: TRBV19
cdr3_nt: TGCGCCAGCAGCTTGACGACAGGCCCTGGCTACACCTTC; cdr3_aa: CASSLTTGPGYTF; j_call: TRBJ1-2; d_call: .; clone_size: once; v_call: TRBV5-1
cdr3_nt: TGTGCCAGTGAGGTTCAGGGGCTTCACACCGGGGAGCTGTTTTTT; cdr3_aa: CASEVQGLHTGELFF; j_call: TRBJ2-2; d_call: .; clone_size: .; v_call: TRBV19
cdr3_nt: TGTGCCAGCAGTCGACAGGGTATGGGAACTAATGAAAAACTGTTTTTT; cdr3_aa: CASSRQGMGTNEKLFF; j_call: TRBJ1-4; d_call: TRBD1; clone_size: few; v_call: TRBV6-6
cdr3_nt: TGTGCCATCAGTGAGGTGGGCGAAGAAAAACTGTTTTTT; cdr3_aa: CAISEVGEEKLFF; j_call: TRBJ1-4; d_call: .; clone_size: .; v_call: TRBV10-3
cdr3_nt: TGTGCCAGCAGTCCCCGCGTCGGGGGGGGTTTGGGGCCCCAGCATTTT; cdr3_aa: CASSPRVGGGLGPQHF; j_call: TRBJ1-5; d_call: .; clone_size: .; v_call: TRBV27
cdr3_nt: TGTGCCAGCAGTGAATGGGGCAGTGGCTATGGCTACACCTTC; cdr3_aa: CASSEWGSGYGYTF; j_call: TRBJ1-2; d_call: .; clone_size: .; v_call: TRBV25-1
cdr3_nt: TGCGCCAGCAGCTCACAGGGGAGAGCGAACACCGGGGAGCTGTTTTTT; cdr3_aa: CASSSQGRANTGELFF; j_call: TRBJ2-2; d_call: TRBD1; clone_size: .; v_call: TRBV4-1
cdr3_nt: TGCGCCAGCAGCTTGGAAGACACCAGGTACGCTGAAGCTTTCTTT; cdr3_aa: CASSLEDTRYAEAFF; j_call: TRBJ1-1; d_call: .; clone_size: .; v_call: TRBV5-1
cdr3_nt: TGCGCCAGCAGCCTTCGAGACCTCACGGTAGGGGAGGCCCAGCATTTT; cdr3_aa: CASSLRDLTVGEAQHF; j_call: TRBJ1-5; d_call: .; clone_size: .; v_call: TRBV4-1
cdr3_nt: TGTGCCAGCAGAGGAATGAGAGAGGGAGGCACCGGGGAGCTGTTTTTT; cdr3_aa: CASRGMREGGTGELFF; j_call: TRBJ2-2; d_call: .; clone_size: once; v_call: TRBV9
cdr3_nt: TGTGCCAGCAGTTCAGACGGGCGCCAGCGGTGGTTCTTC; cdr3_aa: CASSSDGRQRWFF; j_call: TRBJ2-1; d_call: .; clone_size: .; v_call: TRBV27
cdr3_nt: TGTGCCAGCTCCCGAGGGGGGAACACTGAAGCTTTCTTT; cdr3_aa: CASSRGGNTEAFF; j_call: TRBJ1-1; d_call: .; clone_size: .; v_call: TRBV18
cdr3_nt: TGTGCCAGCAGCTTATGGGGGCGCGATGGCTATGGCTACACCTTC; cdr3_aa: CASSLWGRDGYGYTF; j_call: TRBJ1-2; d_call: .; clone_size: .; v_call: TRBV5-6
cdr3_nt: TGCGCCAGCAGCTTGGCGCTAGCCCTGTACCAAGAGACCCAGTACTTC; cdr3_aa: CASSLALALYQETQYF; j_call: TRBJ2-5; d_call: .; clone_size: .; v_call: TRBV5-1
cdr3_nt: TGCGCCAGCAGTTCCGGGACAGGTTATGATGAGCAGTTCTTC; cdr3_aa: CASSSGTGYDEQFF; j_call: TRBJ2-1; d_call: TRBD1; clone_size: .; v_call: TRBV5-1